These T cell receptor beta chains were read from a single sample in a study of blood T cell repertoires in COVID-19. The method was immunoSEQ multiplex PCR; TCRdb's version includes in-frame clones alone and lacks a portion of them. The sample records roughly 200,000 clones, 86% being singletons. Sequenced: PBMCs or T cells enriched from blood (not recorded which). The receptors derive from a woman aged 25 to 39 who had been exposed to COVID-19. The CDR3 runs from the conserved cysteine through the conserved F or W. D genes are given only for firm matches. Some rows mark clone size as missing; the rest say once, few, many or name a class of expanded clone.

CDR3 DNA: TGTGCCAGCAGCTTGGCTCAGATCTCTGGAAACACCATATATTTT; CDR3 protein: CASSLAQISGNTIYF; clone size: -; D gene: -; J gene: TRBJ1-3; V gene: TRBV5-8
CDR3 DNA: TGTGCCAGCAGCCAATCGGGACAGGGTGGTCAGCCCCAGCATTTT; CDR3 protein: CASSQSGQGGQPQHF; clone size: -; D gene: TRBD1; J gene: TRBJ1-5; V gene: TRBV3-1/TRBV3-2
CDR3 DNA: TGTGCCAGTACCCCGGGGTATTCGGCCGAGCAGTACTTC; CDR3 protein: CASTPGYSAEQYF; clone size: -; D gene: -; J gene: TRBJ2-7; V gene: TRBV19
CDR3 DNA: TGTGCCAGCAGTTTACAGGGTCTGGCTTTCTTT; CDR3 protein: CASSLQGLAFF; clone size: -; D gene: -; J gene: TRBJ1-1; V gene: TRBV6-6
CDR3 DNA: TGCAGCGTCGAGACCCCGGAGCGATACAATGAGCAGTTCTTC; CDR3 protein: CSVETPERYNEQFF; clone size: -; D gene: -; J gene: TRBJ2-1; V gene: TRBV29-1
CDR3 DNA: TGCACCAGCAGCCGGGGCGGGATCTATGGCTACACCTTC; CDR3 protein: CTSSRGGIYGYTF; clone size: few; D gene: -; J gene: TRBJ1-2; V gene: TRBV1
CDR3 DNA: TGTGCCACCAGTGATTGGTGGGGGCTTGGCTCCTACGAGCAGTACTTC; CDR3 protein: CATSDWWGLGSYEQYF; clone size: -; D gene: -; J gene: TRBJ2-7; V gene: TRBV24-1
CDR3 DNA: TGCGCCAGCAGCTTGGCGGGGGGCCAAGAGACCCAGTACTTC; CDR3 protein: CASSLAGGQETQYF; clone size: -; D gene: TRBD2; J gene: TRBJ2-5; V gene: TRBV5-1
CDR3 DNA: TGTGCCAGCAGTTTAGTTGGGGGAGGGGCGAGCTACGAGCAGTACTTC; CDR3 protein: CASSLVGGGASYEQYF; clone size: -; D gene: TRBD2; J gene: TRBJ2-7; V gene: TRBV28
CDR3 DNA: TGTGCCAGCTCACGAGCCTCCGGGACAGGGCGCACAGATACGCAGTATTTT; CDR3 protein: CASSRASGTGRTDTQYF; clone size: once; D gene: TRBD1; J gene: TRBJ2-3; V gene: TRBV18
CDR3 DNA: TGCGCCAGCAGCCAAGATCCGGGTAGGAGCTCCTACAATGAGCAGTTCTTC; CDR3 protein: CASSQDPGRSSYNEQFF; clone size: -; D gene: -; J gene: TRBJ2-1; V gene: TRBV4-1
CDR3 DNA: TGCGCCAGCAGCTTCCGACCAGGGATTACTACTAGCACAGATACGCAGTATTTT; CDR3 protein: CASSFRPGITTSTDTQYF; clone size: -; D gene: -; J gene: TRBJ2-3; V gene: TRBV5-1
CDR3 DNA: TGTGCCAGCAGCGACGGACAGATCTCCATGAACACTGAAGCTTTCTTT; CDR3 protein: CASSDGQISMNTEAFF; clone size: -; D gene: -; J gene: TRBJ1-1; V gene: TRBV5-4
CDR3 DNA: TGTGCCAGCAGCCAACCGGGACTTATATTCACCGGGGAGCTGTTTTTT; CDR3 protein: CASSQPGLIFTGELFF; clone size: -; D gene: -; J gene: TRBJ2-2; V gene: TRBV3-1/TRBV3-2
CDR3 DNA: TGTGCCAGCGGCCCCGGGGAGAGGTCGCAGTATTTT; CDR3 protein: CASGPGERSQYF; clone size: -; D gene: -; J gene: TRBJ2-3; V gene: TRBV3-1/TRBV3-2
CDR3 DNA: TGTGCCAGCAGTGAGACTAGCGGGGGGGCCGTCAAAAACATTCAGTACTTC; CDR3 protein: CASSETSGGAVKNIQYF; clone size: -; D gene: TRBD2; J gene: TRBJ2-4; V gene: TRBV6-1
CDR3 DNA: TGTGCCTGGAGCGGGACAGCCTACTATGGCTACACCTTC; CDR3 protein: CAWSGTAYYGYTF; clone size: -; D gene: TRBD1; J gene: TRBJ1-2; V gene: TRBV30
CDR3 DNA: TGTGCCAGCAGCTTGACGGGAACCTACGAGCAGTACTTC; CDR3 protein: CASSLTGTYEQYF; clone size: -; D gene: -; J gene: TRBJ2-7; V gene: TRBV7-2
CDR3 DNA: TGTGCCAGCAGCTTCCAGTCCGACGAGCAGTACTTC; CDR3 protein: CASSFQSDEQYF; clone size: -; D gene: -; J gene: TRBJ2-7; V gene: TRBV2
CDR3 DNA: TGTGCCAGTAGTATCCCCCCAGGGGAGCAGTACTTC; CDR3 protein: CASSIPPGEQYF; clone size: -; D gene: -; J gene: TRBJ2-7; V gene: TRBV19
CDR3 DNA: TGTGCCATCAGTGAGCGGGGGTCCACCGGGGAGCTGTTTTTT; CDR3 protein: CAISERGSTGELFF; clone size: -; D gene: -; J gene: TRBJ2-2; V gene: TRBV10-3
CDR3 DNA: TGTGCCAGCAGCGCGCAGGGGGCGCGGGACACTGAAGCTTTCTTT; CDR3 protein: CASSAQGARDTEAFF; clone size: -; D gene: TRBD1; J gene: TRBJ1-1; V gene: TRBV7-9
CDR3 DNA: TGCGCCAGCAGCTTGGCCACGGGGAGGACTGAAGCTTTCTTT; CDR3 protein: CASSLATGRTEAFF; clone size: -; D gene: -; J gene: TRBJ1-1; V gene: TRBV5-1
CDR3 DNA: TGTGCCAGCAGTGCCCCCTCACCGGGACAGGTTGAAGCTTTCTTT; CDR3 protein: CASSAPSPGQVEAFF; clone size: -; D gene: TRBD1; J gene: TRBJ1-1; V gene: TRBV28
CDR3 DNA: TGTGCCCAGCTGGACAGGAGCTCCTATAATTCACCCCTCCACTTT; CDR3 protein: CAQLDRSSYNSPLHF; clone size: -; D gene: TRBD1; J gene: TRBJ1-6; V gene: TRBV2
CDR3 DNA: TGCGCCAGCAGCTTGGCATCCCAAGGCGGGAACACTGAAGCTTTCTTT; CDR3 protein: CASSLASQGGNTEAFF; clone size: -; D gene: -; J gene: TRBJ1-1; V gene: TRBV5-1
CDR3 DNA: TGTGCCAGCAGGGTCAGGACAGGGGGAAATCAGCCCCAGCATTTT; CDR3 protein: CASRVRTGGNQPQHF; clone size: -; D gene: TRBD1; J gene: TRBJ1-5; V gene: TRBV2
CDR3 DNA: TGTGCCAGCAGTGGACAGGGACTTTATGGCTACACCTTC; CDR3 protein: CASSGQGLYGYTF; clone size: -; D gene: TRBD1; J gene: TRBJ1-2; V gene: TRBV2
CDR3 DNA: TGTGCCAGCAGTGATGGGCCTTTTGGACAGGGGACGGGTGGAGATACGCAGTATTTT; CDR3 protein: CASSDGPFGQGTGGDTQYF; clone size: -; D gene: TRBD1; J gene: TRBJ2-3; V gene: TRBV5-6
CDR3 DNA: TGTGCCTCAACATCCGCGGGGGCGAGCACAGATACGCAGTATTTT; CDR3 protein: CASTSAGASTDTQYF; clone size: -; D gene: -; J gene: TRBJ2-3; V gene: TRBV18
CDR3 DNA: TGTGCCAGCAGCAAAGATATTGCGGGCTTCACCGGGGAGCTGTTTTTT; CDR3 protein: CASSKDIAGFTGELFF; clone size: -; D gene: -; J gene: TRBJ2-2; V gene: TRBV7-2
CDR3 DNA: TGTGCCAGCAGCCCGACCCCGGGACAGGGGGCAAAGGGAACCGGGGAGCTGTTTTTT; CDR3 protein: CASSPTPGQGAKGTGELFF; clone size: once; D gene: TRBD1; J gene: TRBJ2-2; V gene: TRBV3-1/TRBV3-2
CDR3 DNA: TGTGCCAGCAGCCCGACAGGGGCCGCAGAGACCCAGTACTTC; CDR3 protein: CASSPTGAAETQYF; clone size: -; D gene: TRBD1; J gene: TRBJ2-5; V gene: TRBV3-1/TRBV3-2
CDR3 DNA: TGTGCCAGCAGCCCCCCGAGGGGGAACACCATATATTTT; CDR3 protein: CASSPPRGNTIYF; clone size: -; D gene: -; J gene: TRBJ1-3; V gene: TRBV9
CDR3 DNA: TGCGCCAGCAGCTTGGCCGGGAGCAGGCATGGAAACACCATATATTTT; CDR3 protein: CASSLAGSRHGNTIYF; clone size: -; D gene: -; J gene: TRBJ1-3; V gene: TRBV5-1
CDR3 DNA: TGTGCCAGCTCACCCGGGACAGGGACGCTTCAGCCCCAGCATTTT; CDR3 protein: CASSPGTGTLQPQHF; clone size: once; D gene: TRBD1; J gene: TRBJ1-5; V gene: TRBV18
CDR3 DNA: TGTGCCAGCAGCTTAGTCAGGGGACATCAGCCCCAGCATTTT; CDR3 protein: CASSLVRGHQPQHF; clone size: once; D gene: -; J gene: TRBJ1-5; V gene: TRBV7-9
CDR3 DNA: TGTGCCTGGAGTGGGAGGGGCGATCAGCCCCAGCATTTT; CDR3 protein: CAWSGRGDQPQHF; clone size: -; D gene: -; J gene: TRBJ1-5; V gene: TRBV30
CDR3 DNA: TGCGCCAGCAGCTCCTCTCCCTCTGGAAACACCATATATTTT; CDR3 protein: CASSSSPSGNTIYF; clone size: -; D gene: -; J gene: TRBJ1-3; V gene: TRBV5-1
CDR3 DNA: TGTGCCAGCAGTTCAGGTCAAGAGACCCAGTACTTC; CDR3 protein: CASSSGQETQYF; clone size: -; D gene: -; J gene: TRBJ2-5; V gene: TRBV28
CDR3 DNA: TGTGCCAGCAGCTCGCAGACAGGGTTCAATCAGCCCCAGCATTTT; CDR3 protein: CASSSQTGFNQPQHF; clone size: -; D gene: TRBD1; J gene: TRBJ1-5; V gene: TRBV11-2
CDR3 DNA: TGTGCCAGCAGCCAAGGGGACAGTTATAATGAAAAACTGTTTTTT; CDR3 protein: CASSQGDSYNEKLFF; clone size: -; D gene: TRBD1; J gene: TRBJ1-4; V gene: TRBV3-1/TRBV3-2
CDR3 DNA: TGTGCCAGCAGCGGAGCGGGTCTAGGGGTATATGGCTACACCTTC; CDR3 protein: CASSGAGLGVYGYTF; clone size: -; D gene: -; J gene: TRBJ1-2; V gene: TRBV9
CDR3 DNA: TGTGCCAGCAGACCCCAGGGGGCCAAGAACTATGGCTACACCTTC; CDR3 protein: CASRPQGAKNYGYTF; clone size: -; D gene: TRBD1; J gene: TRBJ1-2; V gene: TRBV7-9
CDR3 DNA: TGTGCCTGGAGTGTTACGAGCTCCTATAATTCACCCCTCCACTTT; CDR3 protein: CAWSVTSSYNSPLHF; clone size: -; D gene: -; J gene: TRBJ1-6; V gene: TRBV30
CDR3 DNA: TGTGCCACCGCGACGGGACAGACAGTTGGTACGCAGTATTTT; CDR3 protein: CATATGQTVGTQYF; clone size: -; D gene: TRBD1; J gene: TRBJ2-3; V gene: TRBV24-1
CDR3 DNA: TGTGCCAGTACGGCGGGAGAGACCCAGTACTTC; CDR3 protein: CASTAGETQYF; clone size: -; D gene: -; J gene: TRBJ2-5; V gene: TRBV19
CDR3 DNA: TGCAGTGCTAGTGAGCGGGGGGGCGCCGGGGTTACGCAGTATTTT; CDR3 protein: CSASERGGAGVTQYF; clone size: -; D gene: TRBD2; J gene: TRBJ2-3; V gene: TRBV20-1
CDR3 DNA: TGTGCCAGCAGCTCCTGGACAGGGATGAACACTGAAGCTTTCTTT; CDR3 protein: CASSSWTGMNTEAFF; clone size: -; D gene: TRBD1; J gene: TRBJ1-1; V gene: TRBV13
CDR3 DNA: TGTGCCAGCAGCCCTTCGGGGGGGTTACTGGGTGGCTACACCTTC; CDR3 protein: CASSPSGGLLGGYTF; clone size: -; D gene: -; J gene: TRBJ1-2; V gene: TRBV7-3